Following are 5 T cell receptor beta chains from one sample sequenced in a study of blood T cell repertoires in COVID-19. Only in-frame clones appear in the TCRdb table, and some are missing; sequencing was by immunoSEQ multiplex PCR. This sample has some 64,000 clones; over 75% occur once, and the top ten carry roughly 3.9%. Sequencing was carried out using peripheral blood. The origin of the receptors is a man between 65 and 79 years old with acute or convalescent COVID-19.

The chain employs TRBV4-1 and TRBJ1-1; D perhaps matches TRBD1 (5 bases). The CDR3 sequence is 19 residues long. The V gene's germline CDR1 is MGHRA and CDR2 YSYEKL. V dropped 3 bases and J dropped 1 base, with 24 bases sitting between them. The CDR3 region is CASSHPQTVFVLRNTEAFF. The CDR3 DNA reads TGCGCCAGCAGCCACCCCCAGACAGTCTTTGTGCTAAGGAACACTGAAGCTTTCTTT.

The J gene is TRBJ1-2, the V gene TRBV14; no clear D. The CDR3 covers 16 residues. The germline gives CDR1 SGHDN, CDR2 FVKESK. The V and J ends lost 1 base and 4 bases respectively, with 16 bases between them. CDR3 DNA sequence: TGTGCCAGCAGCCAAGTCGCACGTCGTTTCGGCTATGGCTACACCTTC. Protein product: CASSQVARRFGYGYTF.

V usage is TRBV6-1 and J usage is TRBJ2-3, with 10 bases identical to TRBD2. Germline CDR1 is MNHNS and CDR2 is SASEGT. The CDR3 covers 17 residues. The trim removed 2 bases at V and 1 base at J, leaving 6 bases unmatched. Here the CDR3 reads CASSELFGLAGTDTQYF. CDR3 in DNA: TGTGCCAGCAGTGAACTATTCGGACTAGCGGGCACAGATACGCAGTATTTT.

The rearrangement joins TRBV6-5 to TRBJ2-5, with D unresolved. The CDR3 length is 14 residues. Trimming took off 2 bases at V and 0 bases at J, with 7 bases between the two ends. Germline lookup yields CDR1 MNHEY and CDR2 SVGAGI. CDR3 amino acids: CASSYGVHQETQYF. The CDR3 DNA reads TGTGCCAGCAGTTACGGAGTACACCAAGAGACCCAGTACTTC.

The chain uses TRBV29-1 and TRBJ1-1; D possibly corresponds to TRBD1 (5 bases). The CDR3 totals 15 residues. The V end was cut by 3 bases, the J end by 5 bases, with 19 bases between. Per the germline V gene, CDR1 is SQVTM and CDR2 is ANQGSEA. CDR3 in DNA: TGCAGCGTTGATGGGGGAAGGGTGGAGGGTACTGAAGCTTTCTTT. Translated: CSVDGGRVEGTEAFF.